One sample yielded the 32 T cell receptor beta chains listed below, sequenced in a study of blood T cells in healthy people across ages. A second roughly 6 to 12 cycle PCR used barcoded and J-beta primers. From the 5' RACE reads, TCRdb called clonotypes with MiXCR, one entry per CDR3 protein. The sample contains 900,000 to 950,000 distinct CDR3 sequences, about 29% of which appear only once. These same records also appear under a second study, on T cells of mothers and their children.

The sample comprised blood. The receptor set was obtained from a woman in her forties in good health.

This rearrangement joins TRBV20-1 to TRBJ2-2, with 8 bases identical to TRBD2. The CDR3 is 15 amino acids. With 5 bases clipped from V and 6 bases from J, the junction kept 11 bases outside the gene matches. The V gene's germline CDR1 is DFQATT and CDR2 SNEGSKA (reference sequence). The CDR3, as DNA: TGCAGTGCTCGTACCGGGACACTAGCGGCCGGGGAGCTGTTTTTT. Its translation is CSARTGTLAAGELFF.

Regarding this clonotype: A read error is possible here, since a much larger clone lies one base away. This rearrangement joins TRBV4-1 to TRBJ2-1; no definite D call. Near its end, the DNA agrees better with TRBJ2-7, so the J call may be wrong. The CDR3 loop spans 16 amino acids. Germline CDR1 is MGHRA and CDR2 is YSYEKL. CDR3 loop: CASSQGAAALYNEQYF. In DNA form, the CDR3 reads TGCGCCAGCAGCCAAGGGGCGGCAGCCCTTTACAATGAGCAGTACTTC.

V is TRBV24-1 and J is TRBJ2-1; either TRBD1 or TRBD2 may fit D (6 bases each). V lost 10 bases to trimming and J lost 4 bases, with 19 bases between them. The CDR3 totals 15 residues. Germline assignment: CDR1 KGHDR and CDR2 SFDVKD. The CDR3 coding sequence is TGTGCCACGGGAGGACAGTCCGACCTTTACAATGAGCAGTTCTTC. This sequence encodes CATGGQSDLYNEQFF.

This clonotype has just a few counts. The rearrangement joins TRBV28 to TRBJ1-5; 7 nucleotides align to TRBD1. The CDR3 spans 16 residues. Germline V gene lookup returns CDR1 MDHEN and CDR2 SYDVKM. V was clipped by 5 bases and J by 3 bases; unmatched bases: 10. The CDR3 loop reads CASSIGQVRLNQPQHF. CDR3 bases: TGTGCCAGCAGTATCGGACAGGTCCGCCTCAATCAGCCCCAGCATTTT. Supplemented by reference TRBV28 and TRBJ1-5, the full variable domain reads DVKVTQSSRYLVKRTGEKVFLECVQDMDHENMFWYRQDPGLGLRLIYFSYDVKMKEKGDIPEGYSVSREKKERFSLILESASTNQTSMYLCASSIGQVRLNQPQHFGDGTRLSIL.

This CDR3 reads CASSPRGQGQETQYF. CDR3 coding DNA: TGTGCCAGCAGTCCCAGGGGACAGGGCCAAGAGACCCAGTACTTC. The rearrangement links TRBV6-5 to TRBJ2-5; 9 nucleotides line up with TRBD1. V dropped 5 bases and J dropped 1; count of bases not matched to a gene: 5. The CDR3 runs 15 residues. Germline V gives CDR1 MNHEY, CDR2 SVGAGI.

This clonotype came up once. The chain is built from TRBV11-2 and TRBJ2-5, with 10 bases fitting TRBD2. CDR1 and CDR2 from the germline V gene are SGHAT and FQNNGV. V shed 6 bases, J shed 5 bases, and the junction held 9 bases outside the gene matches. This CDR3 has 15 amino acids. The CDR3 loop is CASSYLAGAVETQYF. The CDR3 region has the DNA TGTGCCAGCAGTTACCTAGCGGGAGCGGTGGAGACCCAGTACTTC.

The chain carries TRBV6-5 and TRBJ2-1, with a possible D match to TRBD2 (7 bases). Trimming shortened V by 4 bases and J by 13 bases, and 32 bases separated the two germline ends. Germline V lookup: CDR1 MNHEY, CDR2 SVGAGI. There are 18 residues in the CDR3. The CDR3, as DNA: TGTGCCAGCAGTTTCCTTGGCACAGGGAGCGGGAACCAAGAGACCCAGTTCTTC. It encodes CASSFLGTGSGNQETQFF.

This clonotype was seen a few times. The chain is built from TRBV5-1 and TRBJ1-2, with 7 bases identical to TRBD1. Trimming at V came to 6 bases and at J to 1 base, leaving 9 bases not matched to a gene. The CDR3 is made up of 15 amino acids. CDR1 and CDR2 from the germline V gene are SGHRS and YFSETQ. CDR3 in amino acids: CASNAGTDYNYGYTF. Here the CDR3 DNA reads TGCGCCAGCAACGCCGGGACAGATTATAACTATGGCTACACCTTC.

There are a few counts of this clonotype. The rearrangement links TRBV12-3 or TRBV12-4 to TRBJ2-2; no definite D call. Trimming removed 2 bases from V and 5 bases from J, with 6 bases in between. CDR3 length: 13 amino acids. CDR3 DNA: TGTGCCAGCAGTTTATCCCAAACCGGGGAGCTGTTTTTT. Its protein is CASSLSQTGELFF.

This clonotype showed up just a few times. The chain recombines TRBV27 with TRBJ1-5; TRBD1 matches 9 bases. J lost 10 bases, V lost 1 base, and 5 bases had no gene match. There are 14 residues in the CDR3. In germline, CDR1 is MNHEY, CDR2 SMNVEV (reference sequence). CDR3 residues: CASSLYGTGFPQHF. The CDR3 nucleotides are TGTGCCAGCAGTTTATACGGGACAGGGTTTCCCCAGCATTTT.

In DNA, the CDR3 is TGTGCCAGCAGTGAGCCCGGGACTAGCGGGGGGGAGACCCAGTACTTC. Amino acid sequence: CASSEPGTSGGETQYF. J is TRBJ2-7 and V is TRBV25-1; TRBD2 matches 15 bases. The DNA end is more similar to TRBJ2-5, so the J call may be wrong. The germline V gene encodes CDR1 MGHDK and CDR2 SYGVNS. This CDR3 has 16 residues.

Ten or more counts support this clonotype. This rearrangement joins TRBV20-1 to TRBJ2-3, with D possibly matching TRBD1 (5 bases). Trimming stripped 3 bases from V and 4 bases from J, with 14 bases between. CDR1 is DFQATT and CDR2 is SNEGSKA in the germline V gene (reference sequence). The CDR3 length is 14 residues. CDR3 protein: CSARMQGGPDTQYF. The CDR3 region has the DNA TGCAGTGCTAGGATGCAGGGTGGCCCAGATACGCAGTATTTT.

The sample holds a few counts of this clonotype. The CDR3 coding sequence is TGTGCCAGCAGCCCAGGCAACAGCGGGGAACAAGAGACCCAGTACTTC. Translation gives CASSPGNSGEQETQYF. The chain uses TRBV4-2 and TRBJ2-5, with TRBD2 identical over 7 bases. Germline loops: CDR1 LGHNA, CDR2 YNFKEQ. V shed 4 bases, J shed 2 bases, and the junction held 10 bases outside the gene matches. The CDR3 has 16 residues.

V usage is TRBV10-3 and J usage is TRBJ2-7; the D is unclear. The CDR3 sequence is 13 residues long. Trimming removed 0 bases at V and 5 bases at J, with 8 bases between. Germline CDR1 reads ENHRY; CDR2 reads SYGVKD. CDR3 in DNA: TGTGCCATCAGTGAGTCGAGATGGAACGAGCAGTACTTC. Encoded protein: CAISESRWNEQYF.

This chain links TRBV18 with TRBJ2-7; 9 bases align to TRBD1. The CDR3 loop spans 15 amino acids. Germline assignment: CDR1 KGHSH and CDR2 LQKENI. V lost 5 bases, J lost 5 bases, and 10 bases stayed unmatched. CDR3 DNA: TGTGCCAGCTCAACCCGGACAGGGGAGGGGAACGAGCAGTACTTC. Translating it yields CASSTRTGEGNEQYF.

This clonotype was found a few times. The chain uses TRBV20-1 and TRBJ2-3, with 9 bases identical to TRBD2. J was trimmed by 11 bases and V by 2 bases; bases with no gene match: 14. This CDR3 spans 15 amino acids. From germline, CDR1 is DFQATT and CDR2 SNEGSKA (reference sequence). The CDR3 DNA is TGCAGTGCTAGAAATCTAGCGGGGAGCTCCTACGAGCAGTATTTT. It translates to CSARNLAGSSYEQYF.

The gene calls are TRBV20-1 and TRBJ1-2; D is unclear. Germline lookup yields CDR1 DFQATT and CDR2 SNEGSKA (reference sequence). V lost 5 bases and J 6 bases, leaving 13 bases between the germline ends. The CDR3 totals 12 residues. CDR3 amino acids: CSASAVNDGYTF. The CDR3 DNA reads TGCAGTGCTTCGGCCGTGAATGATGGCTACACCTTC.

This clonotype showed up many times. The V and J genes are TRBV27 and TRBJ2-7; D might be TRBD1 (6 bases). CDR3 length: 13 residues. Trimming removed 6 bases from V and 2 bases from J, with 11 bases in between. Germline V gives CDR1 MNHEY, CDR2 SMNVEV (reference sequence). The CDR3 coding sequence is TGTGCCAGCAGAGGGGGTAGCGCCTACGAGCAGTACTTC. Translating gives CASRGGSAYEQYF.

Many counts were recorded for this clonotype. The chain combines TRBV5-6 with TRBJ2-7, with 8 bases lining up with TRBD1. The germline V gene encodes CDR1 SGHDT and CDR2 YYEEEE. The CDR3 consists of 16 residues. The V gene end was trimmed by 0 bases and the J gene end by 1 base; junction bases not matched to a gene: 6. CDR3 sequence: CASSLAWDRNSYEQYF. DNA for the CDR3: TGTGCCAGCAGCTTGGCCTGGGACAGGAATTCCTACGAGCAGTACTTC.

This clonotype was seen ten or more times. This rearrangement joins TRBV12-3 or TRBV12-4 to TRBJ2-6; D not certain. This CDR3 has 15 residues. V lost 6 bases and J lost 0, with 9 bases in between. CDR3 protein: CASRSTDSGANVLTF. Written as DNA, the CDR3 is TGTGCCAGCAGATCGACGGACTCTGGGGCCAACGTCCTGACTTTC.

The rearrangement uses TRBV4-1 and TRBJ1-1; no reliable D call. Looked up from germline, CDR1 is MGHRA and CDR2 is YSYEKL. The V end was cut by 3 bases, the J end by 5 bases, with 13 bases between. The CDR3 is 14 amino acids. The CDR3 DNA reads as TGCGCCAGCAGCCACAAGGTCCGGGAGACTGAAGCTTTCTTT. It codes for CASSHKVRETEAFF.

The chain has TRBV20-1 and TRBJ2-2; 8 bases map to TRBD2. The CDR3 extends over 15 amino acids. The junction had 7 bases not matched to a gene; V was cut back by 5 bases and J by 2 bases. The germline CDR1 and CDR2 sequences are DFQATT and SNEGSKA (reference sequence). The chain's CDR3 is CSAGMAGGNTGELFF. The CDR3 coding sequence is TGCAGTGCTGGAATGGCGGGGGGTAACACCGGGGAGCTGTTTTTT.

The chain combines TRBV24-1 with TRBJ2-1; D is ambiguous. Per germline, CDR1 KGHDR and CDR2 SFDVKD. Trimming took 0 bases from V and 8 from J, leaving 13 bases between them. The CDR3 sequence is 15 residues long. This CDR3 is CATSDLQAGTHEQFF. CDR3 DNA: TGTGCCACCAGTGATTTGCAAGCAGGTACTCATGAGCAGTTCTTC.

This clonotype has ten or more counts. The gene calls are TRBV15 and TRBJ2-7; D is unresolved. The V gene lost 0 bases and the J gene lost 4 bases, with 10 bases spanning the gap. The germline gives CDR1 LNHNV, CDR2 YYDKDF (reference sequence). This CDR3 spans 14 amino acids. CDR3 bases: TGTGCCACCAGCAGAGAATGGGCCCTTTACGAGCAGTACTTC. This gives the protein CATSREWALYEQYF.

The rearrangement joins TRBV7-2 to TRBJ1-2; 10 bases fit TRBD1. The CDR3 covers 14 residues. The V segment lost 3 bases and the J segment 3 bases; nucleotides outside the gene matches: 1. Germline V CDR1 and CDR2: SGHTA, FQGNSA. CDR3 sequence: CASSLDRGYYGYTF. For the CDR3, the DNA is TGTGCCAGCAGCTTGGACAGGGGGTACTATGGCTACACCTTC.

There are many counts of this clonotype. The chain is built from TRBV28 and TRBJ1-2; D unresolved. Germline values: CDR1 MDHEN, CDR2 SYDVKM. The CDR3 consists of 12 residues. V lost 2 bases, J lost 4 bases, and 5 bases lay in between. The CDR3 spells CASSLKGYGYTF. DNA of the CDR3: TGTGCCAGCAGTTTAAAGGGCTATGGCTACACCTTC.

This clonotype was observed a handful of times. This chain joins TRBV7-2 and TRBJ1-4, with TRBD1 as a possible D gene (5 bases). Germline CDR1 is SGHTA and CDR2 is FQGNSA. The V end lost 6 bases, the J end lost 3 bases, and 8 bases lay between the germline ends. The length of the CDR3 is 13 residues. CDR3 sequence reads: CASSRQPNEKLFF. CDR3 nucleotides: TGTGCCAGCAGTCGACAGCCTAATGAAAAACTGTTTTTT.

As to this clonotype: Just one base apart from a much larger clone, this may be a read error. This chain connects TRBV7-9 to TRBJ1-2; unclear D gene. This CDR3 contains 12 residues. Trimming removed 5 bases at V and 6 bases at J, with 10 bases between. Germline V gene sequence: CDR1 SEHNR, CDR2 FQNEAQ (reference sequence). The CDR3 DNA is TGTGCCAGCAGCCCCCTGAGGAATGGCTACACCTTC. It translates to CASSPLRNGYTF.

The chain uses TRBV7-3 and TRBJ1-4, with D possibly matching TRBD1 (5 bases). There are 15 residues in the CDR3. V was cut by 3 bases and J by 5 bases, with 13 bases left in between. CDR1 and CDR2 from the germline V gene are SGHTA and FQGTGA. This CDR3 is CASSLGGGKNEKLFF. CDR3 DNA sequence: TGTGCCAGCAGCTTGGGCGGGGGAAAGAATGAAAAACTGTTTTTT. Using reference TRBV7-3 and TRBJ1-4 for the parts outside the CDR3, the full variable domain is GAGVSQTPSNKVTEKGKYVELRCDPISGHTALYWYRQSLGQGPEFLIYFQGTGAADDSGLPNDRFFAVRPEGSVSTLKIQRTERGDSAVYLCASSLGGGKNEKLFFGSGTQLSVL.

The chain recombines TRBV7-8 with TRBJ2-3; D not certain. V lost 3 bases and J lost 2, with 15 bases in between. CDR1 and CDR2 (germline): SGHVS, FQNEAQ. The CDR3 length is 16 residues. CDR3 DNA sequence: TGTGCCAGCAGCTTGGTCGGAGTGACCCACACAGATACGCAGTATTTT. It is translated as CASSLVGVTHTDTQYF.

The genes are TRBV7-9 and TRBJ2-4; 8 nucleotides align to TRBD1. Germline CDR1 and CDR2: SEHNR and FQNEAQ (reference sequence). V lost 5 bases, J lost 13 bases, and 16 bases stayed unmatched. CDR3 size: 15 residues. The DNA of the CDR3 is TGTGCCAGCAGCCCCGGGACAGGTGCCTACAATGAGCAGTACTTC. Protein: CASSPGTGAYNEQYF. The full variable domain, in which reference TRBV7-9 and TRBJ2-4 provide the parts outside the CDR3, is DTGVSQNPRHKITKRGQNVTFRCDPISEHNRLYWYRQTLGQGPEFLTYFQNEAQLEKSRLLSDRFSAERPKGSFSTLEIQRTEQGDSAMYLCASSPGTGAYNEQYFGAGTRLSVL.

This clonotype occurred many times. The chain couples TRBV29-1 to TRBJ2-7, with TRBD1 identical over 8 bases. The CDR3 length is 12 residues. The trim removed 7 bases at V and 5 bases at J, leaving 7 bases unmatched. Germline CDR1 SQVTM, CDR2 ANQGSEA. The CDR3 here is CSGGQGYDEQYF. CDR3 sequence (DNA): TGCAGCGGAGGACAGGGCTACGACGAGCAGTACTTC.